This passage covers 6 T cell receptor beta chains from one sample sequenced in a study of T cell responses to AZD1222 COVID-19 vaccine. Using immunoSEQ multiplex PCR, the repertoire was profiled, and TCRdb retains in-frame clones only, with some absent. This table has some 150,000 clones, 80% to 95% appearing once. The sequences come from peripheral blood, collected 28 days after the second AZD1222 dose. The receptors were sampled from an adult who received the AZD1222 COVID-19 vaccine.

CDR3 nucleotide sequence: TGTGCCAGCAGCGTAGGGGGAGCGTCCTACGAGCAGTACTTC. Its translation is CASSVGGASYEQYF. The chain uses TRBV28 and TRBJ2-7, with D possibly matching TRBD1 (6 bases). V was pared by 6 bases and J by 1 base, with 13 bases between. The germline CDR1 and CDR2 sequences are MDHEN and SYDVKM. The CDR3 covers 14 residues.

J is TRBJ1-2 and V is TRBV7-8; 9 bases are shared with TRBD1. The CDR3 runs 15 residues. Per germline, CDR1 SGHVS and CDR2 FQNEAQ. Unmatched junction bases numbered 10, after V lost 3 bases and J lost 8 bases. The CDR3 DNA reads as TGTGCCAGCAGCTTCTTGGACAGGGGATTCTTCGGCTACACCTTC. Its translation: CASSFLDRGFFGYTF.

This clone was seen a single time. The chain has TRBV19 and TRBJ1-2; no definite D call. CDR3 length: 13 amino acids. Trimming pared 3 bases from V and 2 bases from J, leaving 7 bases between. CDR1 and CDR2 from the germline V gene are LNHDA and SQIVND (reference sequence). CDR3 coding DNA: TGTGCCAGTAGTATGGTAGGAAACTATGGCTACACCTTC. Translation gives CASSMVGNYGYTF. The full variable domain, its missing parts supplied by reference TRBV19 and TRBJ1-2, is DGGITQSPKYLFRKEGQNVTLSCEQNLNHDAMYWYRQDPGQGLRLIYYSQIVNDFQKGDIAEGYSVSREKKESFPLTVTSAQKNPTAFYLCASSMVGNYGYTFGSGTRLTVV.

This chain joins TRBV30 and TRBJ2-3; D might be TRBD2 (6 bases). This CDR3 has 13 residues. The germline gives CDR1 GTSNPN, CDR2 SVGIG (reference sequence). V was clipped by 2 bases and J by 2 bases, with 8 bases between them. CDR3 nucleotides: TGTGCCTGGAGTCGGCGGGACACAGATACGCAGTATTTT. Translated: CAWSRRDTDTQYF.

The chain recombines TRBV14 with TRBJ1-3, with 7 positions matching TRBD1. Germline loops: CDR1 SGHDN, CDR2 FVKESK. With 4 bases clipped from V and 8 bases from J, the junction kept 5 bases outside the gene matches. The CDR3 length is 13 residues. The CDR3 sequence: CASSLDRSDTIYF. The CDR3 bases are TGTGCCAGCAGCCTGGACAGGTCGGACACCATATATTTT. The complete variable domain, with remaining parts taken from reference TRBV14 and TRBJ1-3, reads EAGVTQFPSHSVIEKGQTVTLRCDPISGHDNLYWYRRVMGKEIKFLLHFVKESKQDESGMPNNRFLAERTGGTYSTLKVQPAELEDSGVYFCASSLDRSDTIYFGEGSWLTVV.

The table lists this clone with a count of one. The chain employs TRBV19 and TRBJ1-3; D gene unclear. The CDR3 length is 14 residues. V was clipped by 3 bases and J by 0 bases, with 6 bases between them. CDR1 LNHDA and CDR2 SQIVND come from the germline V gene (reference sequence). For the CDR3, the DNA is TGTGCCAGTAGTATTACAACCTCTGGAAACACCATATATTTT. Its protein is CASSITTSGNTIYF. Full variable domain (rest looked up from reference TRBV19 and TRBJ1-3): DGGITQSPKYLFRKEGQNVTLSCEQNLNHDAMYWYRQDPGQGLRLIYYSQIVNDFQKGDIAEGYSVSREKKESFPLTVTSAQKNPTAFYLCASSITTSGNTIYFGEGSWLTVV.